These T cell receptor beta chains were read from a single sample in a study of blood T cell repertoires in COVID-19. Only in-frame clones appear in the TCRdb table, and some are missing; sequencing was by immunoSEQ multiplex PCR. The sample contains about 220,000 clones, around 90% of which appear only once. The specimen was PBMCs or T cells enriched from blood (not recorded which). The receptors shown here come from a woman aged 45-59 years with acute COVID-19. Both conserved end residues are part of each CDR3. D genes are given only for firm matches. Only some rows state a clone size, as once, few, many or a class for expanded clones.

TRBV2	TRBJ2-1	14	TRBD2	-	TGTGCCAGCCCCATAGATAGCGGGATATCTGAGCAGTTCTTC	CASPIDSGISEQFF
TRBV9	TRBJ2-3	12	-	-	TGTGCCAGCAGCGCCGCGGCGGATACGCAGTATTTT	CASSAAADTQYF
TRBV5-5	TRBJ2-7	18	TRBD1	-	TGTGCCAGCAGCTTGGAGGGGCCGACAGGGGTGGACTCCTACGAGCAGTACTTC	CASSLEGPTGVDSYEQYF
TRBV9	TRBJ2-3	19	TRBD2	-	TGTGCCAGCAGCGCCCGTCGGGGACTAGCGGGGGGAAGCACAGATACGCAGTATTTT	CASSARRGLAGGSTDTQYF
TRBV28	TRBJ1-2	17	TRBD1	-	TGTGCCAGCAGTTTGGTCGCACGGTCAGGGGGTAACTATGGCTACACCTTC	CASSLVARSGGNYGYTF
TRBV5-1	TRBJ1-1	13	TRBD1	once	TGCGCCAGTAGGACAGGGGTGAACACTGAAGCTTTCTTT	CASRTGVNTEAFF
TRBV11-2	TRBJ2-3	17	TRBD2	-	TGTGCCAGCAGCTTAACCCCCGGGAGCGGGAGAACAGATACGCAGTATTTT	CASSLTPGSGRTDTQYF
TRBV5-1	TRBJ2-1	16	TRBD2	once	TGCGCCAGCAGCCCCCGACTAGCGGGAGGAGGGAATGAGCAGTTCTTC	CASSPRLAGGGNEQFF
TRBV7-9	TRBJ1-4	16	-	-	TGTGCCAGCAGCCCCCTCCTAGACGGAACTAATGAAAAACTGTTTTTT	CASSPLLDGTNEKLFF
TRBV27	TRBJ1-1	12	-	-	TGTGCCAGCAGTTTAGGGAGGACACCGGCTTTCTTT	CASSLGRTPAFF